The next 7 T cell receptor beta chains were all read from a single sample in a study of blood T cell repertoires in COVID-19. Sequenced by immunoSEQ multiplex PCR; TCRdb stores in-frame clones only, minus some. The table lists 190,000 or so clones, about 90% of them singletons. Sequenced material: PBMCs or T cells enriched from blood (not recorded which). The source of these receptors is a man aged 30-40 years who had recovered from COVID-19.

The chain employs TRBV7-2 and TRBJ2-1; 7 nucleotides align to TRBD2. CDR3 size: 17 residues. V gave up 1 base and J gave up 7 bases; unmatched junction bases: 13. Germline V gives CDR1 SGHTA, CDR2 FQGNSA. This CDR3 reads CASSLVLILGGGNEQFF. The CDR3 DNA is TGTGCCAGCAGCTTAGTCCTAATTCTGGGGGGGGGTAATGAGCAGTTCTTC.

The genes are TRBV13 and TRBJ1-4; TRBD1 matches at 10 bases. The V segment lost 0 bases and the J segment 11 bases; nucleotides outside the gene matches: 3. CDR3 length: 14 residues. Germline values: CDR1 PRHDT, CDR2 FYEKMQ (reference sequence). The CDR3 sequence is CASSLGTGGEKLFF. As DNA, the CDR3 is TGTGCCAGCAGCTTAGGGACAGGGGGCGAGAAACTGTTTTTT.

J is TRBJ2-1 and V is TRBV9; 10 nucleotides align to TRBD2. V dropped 2 bases and J dropped 7; count of bases not matched to a gene: 6. The CDR3 has 15 residues. Germline loops: CDR1 SGDLS, CDR2 YYNGEE. In nucleotides, the CDR3 is TGTGCCAGCAGCGTTGCTAGCGGGAGAGGAAATGAGCAGTTCTTC. Translating gives CASSVASGRGNEQFF. The variable domain in full, completed from reference TRBV9 and TRBJ2-1, reads DSGVTQTPKHLITATGQRVTLRCSPRSGDLSVYWYQQSLDQGLQFLIQYYNGEERAKGNILERFSAQQFPDLHSELNLSSLELGDSALYFCASSVASGRGNEQFFGPGTRLTVL.

Concerning this clone itself: The same CDR3 is also encoded by other DNA sequences in this sample. This chain uses TRBV19 with TRBJ2-1; possible D gene TRBD1, 5 bases. V dropped 3 bases and J dropped 0 bases, with 9 bases sitting between them. Looked up from germline, CDR1 is LNHDA and CDR2 is SQIVND (reference sequence). The CDR3 extends over 15 amino acids. CDR3 nucleotides: TGTGCCAGTAGTATCACAGGAAGCTCCTACAATGAGCAGTTCTTC. As protein: CASSITGSSYNEQFF. Supplemented by reference TRBV19 and TRBJ2-1, the full variable domain reads DGGITQSPKYLFRKEGQNVTLSCEQNLNHDAMYWYRQDPGQGLRLIYYSQIVNDFQKGDIAEGYSVSREKKESFPLTVTSAQKNPTAFYLCASSITGSSYNEQFFGPGTRLTVL.

V usage is TRBV4-1 and J usage is TRBJ2-7; D may be TRBD1 (6 bases). The CDR3 sequence is 15 residues long. V lost 4 bases and J lost 4, with 17 bases in between. From germline, CDR1 is MGHRA and CDR2 YSYEKL. The CDR3 DNA is TGCGCCAGCAGCCCAACCCATACAGGGCTGTACGAGCAGTACTTC. Residues: CASSPTHTGLYEQYF.

The genes are TRBV27 and TRBJ1-6, with 12 nucleotides matching TRBD1. The V gene end was trimmed by 3 bases and the J gene end by 10 bases; junction bases not matched to a gene: 10. This CDR3 spans 17 amino acids. CDR1 is MNHEY and CDR2 is SMNVEV in the germline V gene (reference sequence). For the CDR3, the DNA is TGTGCCAGCAGTTTTGACGGGACAGGGGGCTTAGGGTCACCCCTCCACTTT. Translated, it gives CASSFDGTGGLGSPLHF.

This clone was seen only once. V and J are TRBV4-2 and TRBJ2-2; 8 nucleotides agree with TRBD1. Germline lookup yields CDR1 LGHNA and CDR2 YNFKEQ. This CDR3 is 19 amino acids long. J was trimmed by 2 bases and V by 0 bases; bases with no gene match: 11. The CDR3 reads CASSQDTAGGLVNTGELFF. For the CDR3, the DNA is TGTGCCAGCAGCCAAGACACGGCAGGGGGCTTGGTTAACACCGGGGAGCTGTTTTTT.